The 3 T cell receptor beta chains reported below all come from one sample, sequenced in a study of T cell changes during pregnancy in multiple sclerosis. Sequenced by immunoSEQ multiplex PCR; TCRdb stores in-frame clones only, minus some. The data show roughly 66,000 clones, with over 80% seen just once and 2% to 2.5% held by the top ten. The input for sequencing was peripheral blood, taken in the first trimester of pregnancy. The receptor source for this set is a female donor with multiple sclerosis, enrolled in a pregnancy study.

V is TRBV4-3 and J is TRBJ2-7, with 8 nucleotides matching TRBD2. There are 13 residues in the CDR3. V lost 0 bases, J lost 6 bases, and 1 base stayed unmatched. Germline lookup yields CDR1 LGHNA and CDR2 YSLEER. Here the CDR3 DNA reads TGCGCCAGCAGCCAAGATGCGGGGGGCGAGCAGTACTTC. Translating gives CASSQDAGGEQYF.

This chain links TRBV7-9 with TRBJ1-3; 7 bases are shared with TRBD1. The CDR3 loop spans 17 amino acids. Germline CDR1 and CDR2: SEHNR and FQNEAQ (reference sequence). The V segment lost 4 bases and the J segment 4 bases; nucleotides outside the gene matches: 13. In DNA, the CDR3 is TGTGCCAGCAGCTCGTTTGGCTACGGACAGGTCGGAAACACCATATATTTT. This encodes CASSSFGYGQVGNTIYF.

The rearrangement joins TRBV5-4 to TRBJ2-7; 8 bases are shared with TRBD1. CDR3 length: 15 amino acids. The germline V gene has CDR1 SGHNT and CDR2 YYREEE (reference sequence). Germline trimming cut 0 bases from V and 1 base from J; bases unmatched to any gene: 3. The CDR3: CASSLGRGQSYEQYF. CDR3 bases: TGTGCCAGCAGCTTGGGCAGGGGGCAGTCCTACGAGCAGTACTTC.